This passage covers 21 T cell receptor beta chains from one sample sequenced in a study of T-cell reconstitution after alpha-beta-depleted transplantation in children. It was with unique molecular identifiers that the TCRbeta library was prepared. TCRdb passed the PCR reads through MiXCR, listing each CDR3 protein once. The sample contains 250,000 to 300,000 distinct CDR3 sequences, 9.9% of which appear only once. This sample comprised PBMCs from the stem cell graft donor, obtained from the stem cell graft. The receptors stem from a human donor who donated a stem cell graft to a child with SCID.

This clonotype has only a few counts. The chain joins TRBV20-1 to TRBJ2-1; D is unresolved. CDR3 size: 13 residues. The V gene lost 5 bases and the J gene lost 3 bases, with 11 bases spanning the gap. The germline V gene has CDR1 DFQATT and CDR2 SNEGSKA (reference sequence). CDR3 amino acids: CSAEGPNYNEQFF. CDR3 DNA: TGCAGTGCTGAAGGGCCGAACTACAATGAGCAGTTCTTC.

This clonotype came up a few times. The chain has TRBV11-1 and TRBJ1-1; D is perhaps TRBD1 (6 bases). V was cut by 5 bases and J by 1 base, with 11 bases left in between. The germline V gene encodes CDR1 SGHAT and CDR2 FQDESV (reference sequence). This CDR3 spans 14 amino acids. The CDR3 region is CASSPGQKNTEAFF. CDR3 DNA: TGTGCCAGCAGCCCCGGACAGAAGAACACTGAAGCTTTCTTT.

V gene TRBV20-1 combines with J gene TRBJ2-1; 8 nucleotides agree with TRBD2. Germline-derived CDR1 and CDR2 are DFQATT and SNEGSKA (reference sequence). The length of the CDR3 is 21 residues. Trimming at V came to 5 bases and at J to 0 bases, leaving 24 bases not matched to a gene. The chain's CDR3 is CSAVPDLPPRGGPYSYNEQFF. The CDR3 region has the DNA TGCAGTGCTGTCCCAGATCTCCCCCCACGGGGGGGCCCGTACTCCTACAATGAGCAGTTCTTC.

The V call is TRBV12-3 or TRBV12-4, the J call TRBJ1-5; unclear D gene. The V end lost 4 bases, the J end lost 1 base, and 11 bases lay between the germline ends. This CDR3 comprises 15 residues. The DNA of the CDR3 is TGTGCCAGCAGTTCTGAGGACGAAAGCAATCAGCCCCAGCATTTT. Translated, it gives CASSSEDESNQPQHF.

This clonotype was counted at least ten times. The chain carries TRBV5-1 and TRBJ2-2; maybe TRBD1 (5 bases). The V end was cut by 1 base, the J end by 1 base, with 8 bases between. CDR3 size: 15 residues. The germline V gene encodes CDR1 SGHRS and CDR2 YFSETQ. CDR3 region: CASSLSTGNTGELFF. As DNA, the CDR3 is TGCGCCAGCAGCTTGTCCACAGGGAACACCGGGGAGCTGTTTTTT.

This chain uses TRBV10-3 with TRBJ2-1; a weak D match, TRBD1 (6 bases). Trimming took off 5 bases at V and 4 bases at J, with 12 bases between the two ends. Germline V CDR1 and CDR2: ENHRY, SYGVKD. The length of the CDR3 is 14 residues. The CDR3: CAISNRDTYNEQFF. The CDR3 bases are TGTGCCATCAGTAACCGGGACACTTACAATGAGCAGTTCTTC.

The chain couples TRBV11-2 to TRBJ2-2; perhaps TRBD1 as D (5 bases). With 4 bases removed from V and 1 base from J, the gap between germline ends came to 10 bases. The CDR3 sequence is 15 residues long. From germline, CDR1 is SGHAT and CDR2 FQNNGV. The CDR3 DNA sequence: TGTGCCAGCAGCTCGGTGCAGGGGAACACCGGGGAGCTGTTTTTT. Residues: CASSSVQGNTGELFF. The entire variable domain, with the rest obtained from reference TRBV11-2 and TRBJ2-2, is as follows: EAGVAQSPRYKIIEKRQSVAFWCNPISGHATLYWYQQILGQGPKLLIQFQNNGVVDDSQLPKDRFSAERLKGVDSTLKIQPAKLEDSAVYLCASSSVQGNTGELFFGEGSRLTVL.

This clonotype occurred a few times. The chain has TRBV5-1 and TRBJ2-2; 9 bases line up with TRBD1. Per the germline V gene, CDR1 is SGHRS and CDR2 is YFSETQ. The CDR3 runs to 15 residues. V dropped 4 bases and J dropped 6; count of bases not matched to a gene: 7. The DNA for the CDR3 is TGCGCCAGCAGCCAATCCGGGACAGGGCCCGGGGAGCTGTTTTTT. As protein: CASSQSGTGPGELFF.

This clonotype occurred many times. V usage is TRBV12-3 or TRBV12-4 and J usage is TRBJ2-1, with D perhaps matching TRBD1 (6 bases). The germline V and J ends were trimmed by 4 bases and 2 bases, with 15 bases remaining between them. The CDR3 has 16 amino acids. The CDR3 nucleotides are TGTGCCAGCAGTTACGCCGGGACATCCGCCTACAATGAGCAGTTCTTC. This encodes CASSYAGTSAYNEQFF.

This clonotype was observed a few times. The chain recombines TRBV6-1 with TRBJ1-2; unclear D gene. The V and J ends lost 10 bases and 8 bases respectively, with 11 bases between them. Germline CDR1 is MNHNS and CDR2 is SASEGT. CDR3 length: 10 residues. The CDR3 loop is CAIQEGGYTF. The CDR3 DNA follows: TGTGCCATCCAAGAGGGAGGCTACACCTTC.

The chain combines TRBV11-3 with TRBJ2-1; D possibly corresponds to TRBD1 (6 bases). CDR3 size: 17 residues. Trimming pared 6 bases from V and 5 bases from J, leaving 23 bases between. CDR1 is SGHNT and CDR2 is YENEEA in the germline V gene. For the CDR3, the DNA is TGTGCCAGCAGTCATACGTCCGGAACAGGGTTAAACAATGAGCAGTTCTTC. It yields the protein CASSHTSGTGLNNEQFF.

V gene TRBV7-8 combines with J gene TRBJ2-5; D possibly corresponds to TRBD1 (6 bases). V was shortened by 4 bases and J by 0 bases, with 18 bases between the two germline ends. The CDR3 is 17 amino acids. Germline CDR1 is SGHVS and CDR2 is FQNEAQ. This chain's CDR3 is CASSSAQTGLYQETQYF. CDR3 in DNA: TGTGCCAGCAGCTCCGCCCAGACAGGACTTTACCAAGAGACCCAGTACTTC. Variable domain in full (rest from reference TRBV7-8 and TRBJ2-5): GAGVSQSPRYKVAKRGQDVALRCDPISGHVSLFWYQQALGQGPEFLTYFQNEAQLDKSGLPSDRFFAERPEGSVSTLKIQRTQQEDSAVYLCASSSAQTGLYQETQYFGPGTRLLVL.

The rearrangement joins TRBV12-3 or TRBV12-4 to TRBJ2-7, with 10 nucleotides matching TRBD1. The V and J ends lost 3 bases and 5 bases, in that order; junction bases with no gene match: 4. This CDR3 region has 14 residues. This CDR3 is CASSFGTGANEQYF. The CDR3 region has the DNA TGTGCCAGCAGTTTCGGGACAGGGGCCAACGAGCAGTACTTC.

This clonotype appeared many times. This chain connects TRBV6-5 to TRBJ2-1, with D maybe TRBD1 (5 bases). Germline CDR1 reads MNHEY; CDR2 reads SVGAGI. This CDR3 has 13 amino acids. Trimming took off 6 bases at V and 3 bases at J, with 9 bases between the two ends. CDR3 sequence (DNA): TGTGCCAGCAGCCCTGACAGCTACAATGAGCAGTTCTTC. Encoded protein: CASSPDSYNEQFF.

This clonotype was seen ten or more times. The chain has TRBV12-3 or TRBV12-4 and TRBJ2-3; the D is unclear. Deletions cut 6 bases from V and 2 bases from J, with 12 bases between. The CDR3 length is 14 residues. For the CDR3, the DNA is TGTGCCAGCAGCTCCGGAACAGCCACAGATACGCAGTATTTT. Translating it yields CASSSGTATDTQYF.

The table lists this clonotype with a few counts. The chain is built from TRBV7-6 and TRBJ2-3, with D hard to call. CDR1 is SGHVS and CDR2 is FNYEAQ in the germline V gene. This CDR3 contains 14 residues. Trimming cost V 1 base and J 4 bases, with 9 bases left between them. The CDR3 DNA reads as TGTGCCAGCAGCTTAGGGGTGGTTGCAGATACGCAGTATTTT. It translates to CASSLGVVADTQYF. The whole variable domain, filled in from reference TRBV7-6 and TRBJ2-3, reads GAGVSQSPRYKVTKRGQDVALRCDPISGHVSLYWYRQALGQGPEFLTYFNYEAQQDKSGLPNDRFSAERPEGSISTLTIQRTEQRDSAMYRCASSLGVVADTQYFGPGTRLTVL.

The CDR3 coding sequence is TGTGCCAGCAGCTCGGGGGGCTTGAGCACTGAAGCTTTCTTT. It yields the protein CASSSGGLSTEAFF. The chain combines TRBV7-9 with TRBJ1-1, with D perhaps matching TRBD1 (6 bases). Between the trimmed V and J ends, which lost 4 bases and 4 bases, there was a span of 13 bases. The germline CDR1 and CDR2 sequences are SEHNR and FQNEAQ (reference sequence). This CDR3 spans 14 amino acids.

In its sample, this clonotype was seen many times. The chain carries TRBV29-1 and TRBJ2-5; TRBD2 might be the D (6 bases). The CDR3 contains 14 residues. V gave up 4 bases and J gave up 2 bases, with 14 bases separating them. Germline loops: CDR1 SQVTM, CDR2 ANQGSEA. CDR3 sequence (DNA): TGCAGCGTTGTTTTATGGGAGGTTCAAGAGACCCAGTACTTC. This encodes CSVVLWEVQETQYF. The whole variable domain, filled in from reference TRBV29-1 and TRBJ2-5, reads SAVISQKPSRDICQRGTSLTIQCQVDSQVTMMFWYRQQPGQSLTLIATANQGSEATYESGFVIDKFPISRPNLTFSTLTVSNMSPEDSSIYLCSVVLWEVQETQYFGPGTRLLVL.

The CDR3: CASSQDRTSIETQYF. CDR3 sequence (DNA): TGTGCCAGCAGCCAAGATAGGACTAGCATAGAGACCCAGTACTTC. The V and J genes are TRBV3-1 and TRBJ2-5, with 8 bases matching TRBD2. The CDR3 has 15 amino acids. V trimming: 0 bases; J trimming: 4 bases; junction bases outside the gene matches: 4. CDR1 and CDR2 from the germline V gene are LGHDT and YNNKEL (reference sequence).

The J gene is TRBJ2-2, the V gene TRBV6-5; no clear D gene. The germline CDR1 and CDR2 sequences are MNHEY and SVGAGI. Trimming left V 2 bases short and J 6 bases short, with 13 bases between. CDR3 size: 15 residues. The CDR3 here is CASSYMGKPPGELFF. CDR3 bases: TGTGCCAGCAGTTACATGGGCAAACCACCCGGGGAGCTGTTTTTT.

The genes are TRBV7-2 and TRBJ2-7; 15 bases line up with TRBD2. Germline V gene sequence: CDR1 SGHTA, CDR2 FQGNSA. V trimming: 0 bases; J trimming: 1 base; junction bases outside the gene matches: 1. The CDR3 is 17 amino acids. Here the CDR3 reads CASSLAGTSGGSYEQYF. The DNA for the CDR3 is TGTGCCAGCAGCTTAGCTGGGACTAGCGGGGGGTCCTACGAGCAGTACTTC.